The 27 T cell receptor beta chains below come from one sample, sequenced in a study of blood T cell repertoires in COVID-19. Assay used: immunoSEQ multiplex PCR; TCRdb lists only in-frame clones, some missing. In the table there are tens of thousands of clones, roughly 87% of which are singletons. Sequencing was performed on peripheral blood. The origin of the receptors is a man between 60 and 75 years old with acute or convalescent COVID-19.

This sequence joins TRBV16 and TRBJ1-5; TRBD1 might be the D (5 bases). Trimming pared 0 bases from V and 1 base from J, leaving 7 bases between. Germline V CDR1 and CDR2: KGHSY, FQNENV. The CDR3 totals 15 residues. CDR3 bases: TGTGCCAGCAGCCAATCCCAGGGAAGCAATCAGCCCCAGCATTTT. As protein: CASSQSQGSNQPQHF. The whole variable domain, filled in from reference TRBV16 and TRBJ1-5, reads GEEVAQTPKHLVRGEGQKAKLYCAPIKGHSYVFWYQQVLKNEFKFLISFQNENVFDETGMPKERFSAKCLPNSPCSLEIQATKLEDSAVYFCASSQSQGSNQPQHFGDGTRLSIL.

This sequence joins TRBV6-1 and TRBJ1-5, with 8 bases that match TRBD1. Unmatched junction bases numbered 4, after V lost 2 bases and J lost 1 base. The germline CDR1 and CDR2 sequences are MNHNS and SASEGT. The CDR3 contains 16 residues. CDR3 loop: CASSEMGQESNQPQHF. CDR3 DNA: TGTGCCAGCAGTGAAATGGGACAGGAGAGCAATCAGCCCCAGCATTTT.

The chain recombines TRBV6-5 with TRBJ1-3, with no clear D. The CDR3 runs 15 residues. Germline CDR1 MNHEY, CDR2 SVGAGI. Trimming took 5 bases from V and 0 from J, leaving 11 bases between them. DNA for the CDR3: TGTGCCAGCAGTACGATAGCGACCTCTGGAAACACCATATATTTT. It translates to CASSTIATSGNTIYF.

This sequence joins TRBV7-2 and TRBJ1-5, with a possible D match to TRBD1 (5 bases). Trimming took 7 bases from V and 7 from J, leaving 11 bases between them. CDR3 length: 12 residues. Germline V CDR1 and CDR2: SGHTA, FQGNSA. This CDR3 is CASTTGVQPQHF. The DNA for the CDR3 is TGTGCCAGCACCACGGGGGTCCAGCCCCAGCATTTT. The complete variable domain, with remaining parts taken from reference TRBV7-2 and TRBJ1-5, reads GAGVSQSPSNKVTEKGKDVELRCDPISGHTALYWYRQSLGQGLEFLIYFQGNSAPDKSGLPSDRFSAERTGGSVSTLTIQRTQQEDSAVYLCASTTGVQPQHFGDGTRLSIL.

V is TRBV19 and J is TRBJ2-2; 8 nucleotides line up with TRBD1. CDR3 length: 16 amino acids. Germline-derived CDR1 and CDR2 are LNHDA and SQIVND (reference sequence). After removal of 7 bases from V and 3 bases from J, the junction contained 10 bases not matched to a gene. The CDR3, as DNA: TGTGCCAGTACGACAGGGGCCGGACTCTACACCGGGGAGCTGTTTTTT. This codes for CASTTGAGLYTGELFF. Together with reference TRBV19 and TRBJ2-2, the CDR3 gives the full variable domain: DGGITQSPKYLFRKEGQNVTLSCEQNLNHDAMYWYRQDPGQGLRLIYYSQIVNDFQKGDIAEGYSVSREKKESFPLTVTSAQKNPTAFYLCASTTGAGLYTGELFFGEGSRLTVL.

V is TRBV5-1 and J is TRBJ1-5; TRBD1 might be the D (5 bases). The CDR3 has 13 amino acids. V shed 5 bases and J shed 7 bases, with 13 bases lying between them. The germline gives CDR1 SGHRS, CDR2 YFSETQ. CDR3 region: CASSAGEGQPQHF. The DNA of the CDR3 is TGCGCCAGCAGTGCGGGGGAAGGGCAGCCCCAGCATTTT.

The J gene is TRBJ1-3, the V gene TRBV7-9, with D uncertain. Germline lookup yields CDR1 SEHNR and CDR2 FQNEAQ (reference sequence). This CDR3 comprises 12 residues. V dropped 1 base and J dropped 7 bases, with 5 bases sitting between them. The CDR3 bases are TGTGCCAGCAGCTTAGACCGGAACACCATATATTTT. This encodes CASSLDRNTIYF.

This clone was seen just once. The chain is built from TRBV6-5 and TRBJ1-2, with D perhaps TRBD1 (6 bases). Germline V gene sequence: CDR1 MNHEY, CDR2 SVGAGI. The V end was cut by 6 bases, the J end by 3 bases, with 14 bases between. The CDR3 extends over 14 amino acids. CDR3 sequence (DNA): TGTGCCAGCAGAGCTACAGGGCTGGACTATGGCTACACCTTC. It is translated as CASRATGLDYGYTF.

The gene calls are TRBV3-1 (or the pseudogene TRBV3-2) and TRBJ1-1, with D perhaps matching TRBD1 (5 bases). Germline CDR1 and CDR2: LGHDT and YNNKEL (reference sequence). The CDR3 runs 13 residues. V lost 6 bases and J lost 6, with 14 bases in between. The CDR3 spells CASSQSIGAEAFF. CDR3 DNA: TGTGCCAGCAGTCAGAGTATAGGGGCTGAAGCTTTCTTT.

Written as DNA, the CDR3 is TGTGCCAGCAGCTTGCCGGCGGGTGGAAACACTGAAGCTTTCTTT. Amino acids: CASSLPAGGNTEAFF. This sequence joins TRBV5-4 and TRBJ1-1; no clear D. This CDR3 is 15 amino acids long. Trimming took 1 base from V and 2 from J, leaving 12 bases between them. The germline gives CDR1 SGHNT, CDR2 YYREEE (reference sequence).

The rearrangement uses TRBV24-1 and TRBJ2-1, with D tentatively TRBD1 (6 bases). V was clipped by 4 bases and J by 8 bases, with 14 bases between them. CDR1 KGHDR and CDR2 SFDVKD come from the germline V gene. The CDR3 is 14 amino acids. The DNA of the CDR3 is TGTGCCACCAGTGACCCGAACAGGGACCATGAGCAGTTCTTC. Translated: CATSDPNRDHEQFF.

The V and J genes are TRBV10-3 and TRBJ2-3; TRBD1 is a possible D gene (5 bases). The ends were cut back, 11 bases at V and 0 bases at J, with 18 bases in the middle. The CDR3 length is 15 residues. The germline gives CDR1 ENHRY, CDR2 SYGVKD. The CDR3 loop reads CAHKRPRASTDTQYF. Written as DNA, the CDR3 is TGTGCCCATAAACGGCCCAGGGCTAGCACAGATACGCAGTATTTT.

The chain joins TRBV11-3 to TRBJ2-3; D remains unclear. The germline CDR1 and CDR2 sequences are SGHNT and YENEEA. CDR3 size: 15 residues. V dropped 5 bases and J dropped 0 bases, with 12 bases sitting between them. The chain's CDR3 is CASSREHSSTDTQYF. The CDR3 region has the DNA TGTGCCAGCAGCCGAGAGCACAGCAGCACAGATACGCAGTATTTT.

The chain joins TRBV7-2 to TRBJ2-7; the match to TRBD2 covers 13 bases. V lost 4 bases and J lost 2; bases outside the gene matches: 11. The CDR3 extends over 18 amino acids. Looked up from germline, CDR1 is SGHTA and CDR2 is FQGNSA. The CDR3 DNA is TGTGCCAGCAGCTCCCTCTTTCGGACTAGCGGGGGAACCTACGAGCAGTACTTC. It is translated as CASSSLFRTSGGTYEQYF.

This sequence joins TRBV29-1 and TRBJ1-1; D is uncertain. This CDR3 spans 12 amino acids. CDR1 SQVTM and CDR2 ANQGSEA come from the germline V gene. The V and J ends lost 5 bases and 2 bases respectively, with 9 bases between them. The CDR3 protein is CSVRQANTEAFF. The CDR3, as DNA: TGCAGCGTTCGACAAGCCAACACTGAAGCTTTCTTT.

This rearrangement joins TRBV19 to TRBJ2-2; maybe TRBD1 (7 bases). Looked up from germline, CDR1 is LNHDA and CDR2 is SQIVND (reference sequence). V dropped 1 base and J dropped 5 bases, with 11 bases sitting between them. CDR3 length equals 15 residues. Written as DNA, the CDR3 is TGTGCCAGTAGTATAGTGGCAGGGGGGACCGGGGAGCTGTTTTTT. It translates to CASSIVAGGTGELFF.

J is TRBJ1-1 and V is TRBV11-2; D is unresolved. This CDR3 region has 15 residues. Deletions cut 1 base from V and 5 bases from J, with 14 bases between. The germline gives CDR1 SGHAT, CDR2 FQNNGV. The CDR3 sequence is CASSLVARTGTEAFF. CDR3 coding DNA: TGTGCCAGCAGCTTAGTAGCCCGGACTGGGACTGAAGCTTTCTTT.

V gene TRBV30 combines with J gene TRBJ1-4; weak D call: TRBD1 (6 bases). This CDR3 is 12 amino acids long. The V end lost 2 bases, the J end lost 14 bases, and 15 bases lay between the germline ends. CDR1 and CDR2 (germline): GTSNPN, SVGIG (reference sequence). The CDR3 sequence: CAWSPQTGSLFF. CDR3 DNA sequence: TGTGCCTGGAGTCCCCAGACAGGTTCTCTGTTTTTT.

The V and J genes are TRBV30 and TRBJ1-1; D unclear. Germline V gives CDR1 GTSNPN, CDR2 SVGIG (reference sequence). This CDR3 is built from 14 residues. The V gene lost 4 bases and the J gene lost 0 bases, with 12 bases spanning the gap. The CDR3 DNA is TGTGCCTGGACACCGGGAGGAATGAACACTGAAGCTTTCTTT. Its translation is CAWTPGGMNTEAFF.

V usage is TRBV21-1 and J usage is TRBJ1-2; TRBD1, the table's D call, lacks a check against the DNA. TRBV21-1 is tagged as a pseudogene. The CDR3 spans 13 residues. CDR3 protein: CASSPIWGSGYTF. In DNA, the CDR3 is TGTGCCAGCAGTCCTATTTGGGGCTCCGGCTACACCTTC.

This clone was detected once. V gene TRBV6-6 combines with J gene TRBJ1-5; D is possibly TRBD1 (5 bases). Germline V gene sequence: CDR1 MNHNY, CDR2 SVGAGI (reference sequence). The CDR3 length is 14 residues. The V end was cut by 3 bases, the J end by 3 bases, with 9 bases between. The DNA of the CDR3 is TGTGCCAGCAGTTATGGGGGGTACAATCAGCCCCAGCATTTT. It encodes CASSYGGYNQPQHF.

The table lists this clone with a count of one. The V and J genes are TRBV29-1 and TRBJ2-5; 9 positions match TRBD2. This CDR3 has 13 amino acids. V lost 6 bases and J lost 4; bases outside the gene matches: 6. From germline, CDR1 is SQVTM and CDR2 ANQGSEA. The DNA of the CDR3 is TGCAGCGTGGCTAGCGGGGCCCGAGAGACCCAGTACTTC. Encoded protein: CSVASGARETQYF.

The chain joins TRBV3-1 (or the pseudogene TRBV3-2) to TRBJ1-1, with no clear D. The CDR3 is 13 amino acids. Trimming took off 2 bases at V and 2 bases at J, with 6 bases between the two ends. The germline V gene encodes CDR1 LGHDT and CDR2 YNNKEL (reference sequence). The DNA of the CDR3 is TGTGCCAGCAGCCAAACTTCCAACACTGAAGCTTTCTTT. Translated, it gives CASSQTSNTEAFF.

DNA for the CDR3: TGTGCCAGTAGTTCTAGACAGGGGCATACCCCCTACGAGCAGTACTTC. The encoded protein is CASSSRQGHTPYEQYF. The chain uses TRBV19 and TRBJ2-7; 8 bases fit TRBD1. The CDR3 runs to 16 residues. The trim removed 5 bases at V and 2 bases at J, leaving 11 bases unmatched. Germline V gene lookup returns CDR1 LNHDA and CDR2 SQIVND (reference sequence).

The chain recombines TRBV10-1 with TRBJ1-1; tentative D call: TRBD1 (5 bases). V was shortened by 6 bases and J by 3 bases, with 17 bases between the two germline ends. Germline V gives CDR1 WNHNN, CDR2 SYGVQD (reference sequence). The CDR3 loop spans 15 amino acids. The CDR3 reads CASRGRKGRDTEAFF. In DNA, the CDR3 is TGCGCCAGCAGGGGGAGGAAGGGGAGGGACACTGAAGCTTTCTTT.

This clone came up a few times. The CDR3 bases are TGCGCCAGCAGCTTGGCAGGGGGAGCGAACACTGAAGCTTTCTTT. Amino acid sequence: CASSLAGGANTEAFF. V gene TRBV5-1 combines with J gene TRBJ1-1, with 7 bases lining up with TRBD1. This CDR3 is built from 15 residues. The germline V gene has CDR1 SGHRS and CDR2 YFSETQ. The V gene end was trimmed by 0 bases and the J gene end by 1 base; junction bases not matched to a gene: 3. The variable domain in full, with the rest retrieved from reference TRBV5-1 and TRBJ1-1, is KAGVTQTPRYLIKTRGQQVTLSCSPISGHRSVSWYQQTPGQGLQFLFEYFSETQRNKGNFPGRFSGRQFSNSRSEMNVSTLELGDSALYLCASSLAGGANTEAFFGQGTRLTVV.

The chain couples TRBV7-9 to TRBJ1-2; D not resolved. This CDR3 contains 13 residues. Between the trimmed V and J ends, which lost 5 bases and 2 bases, there was a span of 9 bases. Germline V gene sequence: CDR1 SEHNR, CDR2 FQNEAQ (reference sequence). CDR3 in DNA: TGTGCCAGCAGCCGTACGCGGAACTATGGCTACACCTTC. Translating gives CASSRTRNYGYTF.